The present entry profiles one T cell receptor beta chain with its context. Its antigen specificity is not known. One base away there is no much larger clone; base qualities are not given. The immunoSEQ assay, a bias-controlled multiplex PCR using V- and J-specific primers, was used to amplify TCR beta CDR3 regions from genomic DNA. A proprietary barcode and Illumina adapter sequences were added to the CDR3 amplicons in a second PCR step. CDR3 libraries were sequenced on an Illumina MiSeq instrument. The authors' pipeline ran thus. Export and quality control were performed with immunoSEQ Analyzer 3.0, and downstream analyses were performed with R Bioconductor and Immunarch. Only productive rearrangements in the normalized downsampled data set were used to calculate repertoire metrics. Clonotypes larger than 5 templates in the normalized cohort were defined as pathologically expanded. Repertoire diversity was measured with the Inverse Simpson Index. The non-normalized data set was used for CMV-specificity analyses so that all clonotypes could be captured. Drawn from immuneACCESS, this table holds only the in-frame rearrangements with V and J called that TCRdb kept. Clones are partly lost; checked studies trace under half to an unresolved V gene and leave the rest unexplained. The V and J calls and clone size are taken from that table; D and trimming were inferred from the DNA. The sample contains approximately 70,000 clones, over 90% of them found a single time. The ten largest clones take up 1.6% of the sample.

Related transplant donors provided blood samples for TCR beta sequencing. Nuclei Lysis Solution was used to extract genomic DNA from fresh or cryopreserved unfractionated peripheral blood mononuclear cells. This record comes from a study of T cell clonotyping in hematopoietic cell transplantation (dated by TCRdb to about 2021). Notes on the research overall: A total of some 140 blood samples were gathered in the study from fewer than 40 consecutive transplant recipients along with their related donors. Patient recruitment ran from late 2015 to January 2017, and follow-up continued until late 2020 or death.

Results and caveats for the whole study, not just this receptor: The sample size was limited and the cells went unsorted, which meant the CD4 and CD8 repertoire contributions could not be told apart. Donor and pretransplant recipient Inverse Simpson Index values predicted broader posttransplant TCR repertoire diversity. Just a small fraction of recipient repertoires overlapped with donor repertoires, and more than 95% appeared de novo at the given depth. After transplant, TCR diversity in recipients dropped, and pathologically expanded clonotypes increased progressively from day 30 to day 180.

The CDR3 runs 16 amino acids, cysteine and phenylalanine included. CDR3 DNA is the only sequence kept; it has 48 bases, read in frame from the first base. After removal of 5 bases from V and 4 bases from J, the junction retains 8 bases not matched to a gene. In the germline V gene (reference sequence), CDR1 corresponds to LNHDA and CDR2 to SQIVND. Source material: peripheral blood mononuclear cells. The chain couples TRBV19 to TRBJ1-5, and 10 junction bases match TRBD1. This receptor was taken from a man in his forties or fifties in good health. Some clones in this sample may be carry-over from other donors' samples. The sequenced DNA: TGTGCCAGTAGTCCGCTCCGGACAGGGGGAAATCAGCCCCAGCATTTT. Its protein is CASSPLRTGGNQPQHF.